What follows are 17 T cell receptor beta chains derived from one specimen sequenced in a study of T cell responses to AZD1222 COVID-19 vaccine. Assay: immunoSEQ multiplex PCR; the TCRdb copy retains only in-frame clones and omits some. This repertoire shows about 150,000 clones, approximately 90% found once; its top ten account for roughly 2.9%. Sequences were derived from peripheral blood, sampled on day 0 of AZD1222 vaccination. All receptors come from an adult in good health.

The rearrangement joins TRBV11-1 to TRBJ1-1; D remains ambiguous. CDR3 length: 11 amino acids. Germline lookup yields CDR1 SGHAT and CDR2 FQDESV (reference sequence). V was trimmed by 2 bases and J by 8 bases, leaving 6 bases between them. The CDR3 spells CASSLWEEAFF. CDR3 coding DNA: TGTGCCAGCAGCTTATGGGAAGAAGCTTTCTTT.

This chain connects TRBV6-1 to TRBJ1-6; 9 bases are shared with TRBD1. CDR3 length: 15 amino acids. The V segment lost 3 bases and the J segment 7 bases; nucleotides outside the gene matches: 4. CDR1 is MNHNS, CDR2 SASEGT, per germline. CDR3 sequence: CASSELDRGNSPLHF. CDR3 nucleotide sequence: TGTGCCAGCAGTGAGCTGGACAGGGGAAATTCACCCCTCCACTTT.

The chain joins TRBV7-9 to TRBJ1-4; a weak D match, TRBD1 (5 bases). Germline V gene lookup returns CDR1 SEHNR and CDR2 FQNEAQ (reference sequence). Deletions cut 2 bases from V and 5 bases from J, with 9 bases between. This CDR3 spans 14 amino acids. The CDR3 here is CASSLRQNNEKLFF. The DNA of the CDR3 is TGTGCCAGCAGCTTAAGACAGAACAATGAAAAACTGTTTTTT.

Regarding this clone: Other DNA sequences from this sample encode an identical CDR3 as well. The rearrangement links TRBV6-5 to TRBJ1-1; D unresolved. CDR3 length: 13 residues. Germline V gives CDR1 MNHEY, CDR2 SVGAGI. Trimming stripped 5 bases from V and 1 base from J, with 8 bases between. DNA of the CDR3: TGTGCCAGCAGTCTTAGACAGAACACTGAAGCTTTCTTT. This sequence encodes CASSLRQNTEAFF.

This clone has a handful of counts. The rearrangement uses TRBV5-1 and TRBJ2-2; 8 bases are a match to TRBD1. With 6 bases clipped from V and 4 bases from J, the junction kept 11 bases outside the gene matches. Germline CDR1 SGHRS, CDR2 YFSETQ. The CDR3 runs 16 residues. DNA of the CDR3: TGCGCCAGCAACCCGACAGGGGCGGCGGGCACCGGGGAGCTGTTTTTT. This gives the protein CASNPTGAAGTGELFF.

CDR3 in DNA: TGCGCCAGCAGCCTGGGACAGGGCGAGGGCGGGGAGCTGTTTTTT. Its protein is CASSLGQGEGGELFF. The V gene is TRBV5-1, the J gene TRBJ2-2, with 9 bases lining up with TRBD1. The CDR3 is 15 residues long. V trimming: 4 bases; J trimming: 7 bases; junction bases outside the gene matches: 8. The germline V gene encodes CDR1 SGHRS and CDR2 YFSETQ.

This clone has a single count. J is TRBJ1-1 and V is TRBV6-5; D gene unclear. The CDR3 consists of 13 residues. Trimming took 6 bases from V and 4 from J, leaving 12 bases between them. From germline, CDR1 is MNHEY and CDR2 SVGAGI. As DNA, the CDR3 is TGTGCCAGCAGAAGGCTGGGTGGCACTGAAGCTTTCTTT. It encodes CASRRLGGTEAFF.

The chain carries TRBV11-3 and TRBJ1-3; 7 bases map to TRBD1. J gave up 0 bases and V 4 bases, and 6 bases lay outside the gene matches. Germline V gene sequence: CDR1 SGHNT, CDR2 YENEEA. CDR3 length equals 16 residues. As DNA, the CDR3 is TGTGCCAGCAGCTACGGACAGGCGAGCTCTGGAAACACCATATATTTT. Protein sequence: CASSYGQASSGNTIYF.

The chain employs TRBV5-6 and TRBJ2-7; possibly TRBD2 for D (7 bases). With 2 bases removed from V and 6 bases from J, the gap between germline ends came to 15 bases. Germline V gene lookup returns CDR1 SGHDT and CDR2 YYEEEE. This CDR3 has 14 amino acids. The CDR3 sequence: CASSFGGLVGEQYF. The CDR3 DNA is TGTGCCAGCAGCTTCGGGGGGCTGGTGGGCGAGCAGTACTTC. Combining the CDR3 with reference TRBV5-6 and TRBJ2-7 gives the whole variable domain DAGVTQSPTHLIKTRGQQVTLRCSPKSGHDTVSWYQQALGQGPQFIFQYYEEEERQRGNFPDRFSGHQFPNYSSELNVNALLLGDSALYLCASSFGGLVGEQYFGPGTRLTVT.

This chain uses TRBV19 with TRBJ1-2, with D uncertain. This CDR3 spans 15 amino acids. V dropped 1 base and J dropped 4 bases, with 13 bases sitting between them. Germline-derived CDR1 and CDR2 are LNHDA and SQIVND (reference sequence). CDR3 sequence (DNA): TGTGCCAGTAGTATAGTGAACCCCCAAGGCTATGGCTACACCTTC. This translates into CASSIVNPQGYGYTF. The whole variable domain, filled in from reference TRBV19 and TRBJ1-2, reads DGGITQSPKYLFRKEGQNVTLSCEQNLNHDAMYWYRQDPGQGLRLIYYSQIVNDFQKGDIAEGYSVSREKKESFPLTVTSAQKNPTAFYLCASSIVNPQGYGYTFGSGTRLTVV.

This rearrangement joins TRBV11-2 to TRBJ1-2, with 7 bases fitting TRBD1. The CDR3 totals 11 residues. With 5 bases clipped from V and 7 bases from J, the junction kept 1 base outside the gene matches. Germline V gives CDR1 SGHAT, CDR2 FQNNGV. The CDR3 DNA sequence: TGTGCCAGCAGCCCAGGGGGTGGCTACACCTTC. It yields the protein CASSPGGGYTF. The whole variable domain, remainder taken from reference TRBV11-2 and TRBJ1-2, is EAGVAQSPRYKIIEKRQSVAFWCNPISGHATLYWYQQILGQGPKLLIQFQNNGVVDDSQLPKDRFSAERLKGVDSTLKIQPAKLEDSAVYLCASSPGGGYTFGSGTRLTVV.

V and J are TRBV19 and TRBJ2-7; 7 bases are a match to TRBD1. V lost 5 bases, J lost 0 bases, and 7 bases stayed unmatched. The CDR3 is 15 amino acids. From germline, CDR1 is LNHDA and CDR2 SQIVND (reference sequence). This CDR3 reads CASSSTGFTSYEQYF. The CDR3 DNA follows: TGTGCCAGTAGTTCGACAGGGTTCACCTCCTACGAGCAGTACTTC.

The chain has TRBV10-3 and TRBJ2-5; no reliable D call. V shed 0 bases and J shed 5 bases, with 4 bases lying between them. Germline-derived CDR1 and CDR2 are ENHRY and SYGVKD. This CDR3 is built from 12 residues. CDR3 nucleotides: TGTGCCATCAGTGAGTCGAGGGAGACCCAGTACTTC. Its protein product is CAISESRETQYF.

The chain joins TRBV12-3 or TRBV12-4 to TRBJ1-2; 9 bases are shared with TRBD1. J was trimmed by 3 bases and V by 6 bases; bases with no gene match: 2. The CDR3 length is 13 residues. DNA for the CDR3: TGTGCCAGCAGCAGGGACAGGGACTATGGCTACACCTTC. Translation gives CASSRDRDYGYTF.

The chain combines TRBV9 with TRBJ1-1; no clear D gene. Germline CDR1 SGDLS, CDR2 YYNGEE. Trimming cost V 0 bases and J 0 bases, with 6 bases left between them. The CDR3 has 14 residues. CDR3 sequence: CASSVEQLNTEAFF. In nucleotides, the CDR3 is TGTGCCAGCAGCGTAGAACAGTTGAACACTGAAGCTTTCTTT.

V is TRBV6-2 or TRBV6-3 and J is TRBJ1-3, with a weak D call TRBD1 (6 bases). Trimming shortened V by 6 bases and J by 2 bases, and 11 bases separated the two germline ends. Germline-derived CDR1 and CDR2 are MNHEY and SVGEGT. CDR3 length: 14 amino acids. The CDR3 region has the DNA TGTGCCAGCAGCTTTACAGGGACTGGAAACACCATATATTTT. Its translation: CASSFTGTGNTIYF.

The genes are TRBV12-3 or TRBV12-4 and TRBJ2-7; D possibly corresponds to TRBD2 (6 bases). This CDR3 contains 11 residues. Deletions cut 5 bases from V and 10 bases from J, with 12 bases between. CDR3 sequence (DNA): TGTGCCAGCAGTCTGGGACTGAGTCAGTACTTC. The encoded protein is CASSLGLSQYF.